Shown below are 21 T cell receptor beta chains from a single sample sequenced in a study of long-term antiretroviral therapy in people with HIV. Runs used v3.0 of the immunoSEQ assay and were done at survey level. Libraries were prepared by immunoSEQ multiplex PCR; TCRdb keeps only in-frame clonotypes and omits some of them. The repertoire includes around 27,000 clones, about 86% of them detected once, and approximately 5% sits in the top ten. This material consisted of unsorted PBMCs, taken about 4.3 years after starting antiretroviral therapy. The receptors stem from a man aged 25-45 years with HIV.

The chain links TRBV7-9 to TRBJ1-1, with D perhaps TRBD1 (5 bases). Trimming left V 2 bases short and J 5 bases short, with 15 bases between. The CDR3 has 15 amino acids. The germline CDR1 and CDR2 sequences are SEHNR and FQNEAQ (reference sequence). The CDR3 sequence: CASSLTPGRGTEAFF. Written as DNA, the CDR3 is TGTGCCAGCAGCTTAACGCCGGGGAGGGGAACTGAAGCTTTCTTT.

The chain is built from TRBV9 and TRBJ2-1; 12 nucleotides line up with TRBD2. V shed 3 bases and J 0 bases; nucleotides not matched to a gene: 10. CDR3 length equals 19 residues. Per germline, CDR1 SGDLS and CDR2 YYNGEE. The CDR3 loop reads CASSAATSGGDSSYNEQFF. DNA of the CDR3: TGTGCCAGCAGCGCGGCGACTAGCGGGGGCGATAGCTCCTACAATGAGCAGTTCTTC.

In this sample, this clone turned up once. The gene calls are TRBV5-1 and TRBJ2-7; tentative D call: TRBD1 (5 bases). Germline V lookup: CDR1 SGHRS, CDR2 YFSETQ. The CDR3 has 17 residues. V lost 0 bases to trimming and J lost 3 bases, with 19 bases between them. Here the CDR3 DNA reads TGCGCCAGCAGCTTGGCTTGGGGCACGAATCCTAGCTACGAGCAGTACTTC. The encoded protein is CASSLAWGTNPSYEQYF.

The rearrangement links TRBV7-9 to TRBJ2-1; D uncertain. The germline CDR1 and CDR2 sequences are SEHNR and FQNEAQ (reference sequence). There are 13 residues in the CDR3. Trimming took 5 bases from V and 6 from J, leaving 11 bases between them. The DNA of the CDR3 is TGTGCCAGCAGCCCCCCTTTGATCAATGAGCAGTTCTTC. Translated, it gives CASSPPLINEQFF.

This clone has just a few counts. The chain carries TRBV7-9 and TRBJ2-7; D not resolved. CDR1 SEHNR and CDR2 FQNEAQ come from the germline V gene (reference sequence). The V gene lost 3 bases and the J gene lost 4 bases, with 13 bases spanning the gap. The CDR3 covers 14 residues. CDR3 in amino acids: CASSLGGSDYEQYF. DNA of the CDR3: TGTGCCAGCAGCTTGGGCGGATCAGATTACGAGCAGTACTTC.

This clone was found once. The V call is TRBV6-1, the J call TRBJ1-3; maybe TRBD1 (6 bases). In germline, CDR1 is MNHNS, CDR2 SASEGT. The V end was cut by 2 bases, the J end by 4 bases, with 9 bases between. The CDR3 is 14 amino acids. CDR3 region: CASSEQGWGNTIYF. CDR3 DNA sequence: TGTGCCAGCAGTGAACAGGGGTGGGGAAACACCATATATTTT.

This CDR3 reads CASSIRTTGQPQHF. In DNA, the CDR3 is TGTGCCAGCTCAATCCGGACAACGGGGCAGCCCCAGCATTTT. The chain recombines TRBV18 with TRBJ1-5, with D maybe TRBD1 (5 bases). Trimming shortened V by 5 bases and J by 7 bases, and 15 bases separated the two germline ends. CDR1 is KGHSH and CDR2 is LQKENI in the germline V gene. The CDR3 is 14 residues long.

The genes are TRBV18 and TRBJ1-2; D is ambiguous. Trimming cost V 5 bases and J 0 bases, with 7 bases left between them. CDR3 length: 13 amino acids. Germline V lookup: CDR1 KGHSH, CDR2 LQKENI. The CDR3 spells CASSRPPNYGYTF. CDR3 bases: TGTGCCAGCTCAAGACCGCCTAACTATGGCTACACCTTC.

The chain joins TRBV5-8 to TRBJ1-4; D uncertain. The V gene lost 5 bases and the J gene lost 0 bases, with 14 bases spanning the gap. The CDR3 totals 16 residues. Germline CDR1 and CDR2: SGHTS and YDEGEE. Written as DNA, the CDR3 is TGTGCCAGCAGTCGGGCCGTGGAAACAACTAATGAAAAACTGTTTTTT. Its protein product is CASSRAVETTNEKLFF.

This clone was found once. V usage is TRBV13 and J usage is TRBJ2-7, with D uncertain. Germline V CDR1 and CDR2: PRHDT, FYEKMQ (reference sequence). The CDR3 totals 13 residues. V was cut by 5 bases and J by 0 bases, with 8 bases left in between. CDR3 protein: CASSPTNSYEQYF. The CDR3 bases are TGTGCCAGCAGCCCTACAAACTCCTACGAGCAGTACTTC.

This clone occurred a few times. V gene TRBV4-1 combines with J gene TRBJ1-5; no reliable D call. V gave up 4 bases and J gave up 7 bases, with 14 bases separating them. Germline CDR1 reads MGHRA; CDR2 reads YSYEKL. CDR3 size: 14 residues. CDR3 sequence reads: CASSLLVGIQPQHF. For the CDR3, the DNA is TGCGCCAGCAGCCTCCTAGTCGGGATACAGCCCCAGCATTTT.

This chain joins TRBV6-6 and TRBJ2-3; D not certain. Germline V gene sequence: CDR1 MNHNY, CDR2 SVGAGI (reference sequence). CDR3 size: 12 residues. Trimming took off 7 bases at V and 6 bases at J, with 11 bases between the two ends. CDR3 coding DNA: TGTGCCAGCACCGATATGAAGGATACGCAGTATTTT. It codes for CASTDMKDTQYF.

The chain has TRBV29-1 and TRBJ2-3; no reliable D call. The V and J ends lost 4 bases and 2 bases respectively, with 10 bases between them. Germline CDR1 and CDR2: SQVTM and ANQGSEA. The CDR3 spans 13 residues. The CDR3 region is CSVGGRHTDTQYF. CDR3 coding DNA: TGCAGCGTTGGTGGCAGGCACACAGATACGCAGTATTTT.

This chain uses TRBV11-1 with TRBJ2-1; tentative D call: TRBD2 (6 bases). The V gene's germline CDR1 is SGHAT and CDR2 FQDESV (reference sequence). This CDR3 contains 14 residues. The V and J ends lost 5 bases and 3 bases respectively, with 11 bases between them. The CDR3 reads CASSKGLNYNEQFF. The CDR3 DNA sequence: TGTGCCAGCAGCAAGGGACTTAACTACAATGAGCAGTTCTTC. Together with reference TRBV11-1 and TRBJ2-1, the CDR3 gives the full variable domain: EAEVAQSPRYKITEKSQAVAFWCDPISGHATLYWYRQILGQGPELLVQFQDESVVDDSQLPKDRFSAERLKGVDSTLKIQPAELGDSAMYLCASSKGLNYNEQFFGPGTRLTVL.

As DNA, the CDR3 is TGTGCCAGCAGCCCCTTCGAGGGGCCCTACAATGAGCAGTTCTTC. This sequence encodes CASSPFEGPYNEQFF. The V call is TRBV11-3, the J call TRBJ2-1; perhaps D is TRBD1 or TRBD2 (5 bases each). V gave up 5 bases and J gave up 2 bases, with 13 bases separating them. Germline V gene lookup returns CDR1 SGHNT and CDR2 YENEEA. The length of the CDR3 is 15 residues.

The CDR3 bases are TGTGCCAGCTTCGCAGGGGGCTGGGACACTGAAGCTTTCTTT. This gives the protein CASFAGGWDTEAFF. This chain links TRBV2 with TRBJ1-1; the match to TRBD1 covers 8 bases. CDR1 and CDR2 (germline): SNHLY, FYNNEI. The V and J ends lost 8 bases and 3 bases, in that order; junction bases with no gene match: 8. CDR3 length: 14 residues.

The chain combines TRBV7-9 with TRBJ1-3; a weak D match, TRBD1 (5 bases). V gave up 4 bases and J gave up 5 bases, with 18 bases separating them. The CDR3 is 16 amino acids. The germline V gene encodes CDR1 SEHNR and CDR2 FQNEAQ (reference sequence). The CDR3 DNA is TGTGCCAGCAGCTGGGGGGAATTGACGGTTAGAAACACCATATATTTT. Translating it yields CASSWGELTVRNTIYF.

CDR3 residues: CASSPSGSNSYEQYF. In nucleotides, the CDR3 is TGTGCCAGCAGTCCCAGCGGGAGTAATAGCTACGAGCAGTACTTC. The chain has TRBV27 and TRBJ2-7, with 8 bases aligning to TRBD2. Germline V gene data show CDR1 as MNHEY and CDR2 as SMNVEV (reference sequence). The CDR3 spans 15 residues. After removal of 5 bases from V and 3 bases from J, the junction contained 9 bases not matched to a gene.

The chain recombines TRBV7-6 with TRBJ1-1; D is undetermined. Germline lookup yields CDR1 SGHVS and CDR2 FNYEAQ. The V end was cut by 2 bases, the J end by 0 bases, with 7 bases between. This CDR3 is 14 amino acids long. As DNA, the CDR3 is TGTGCCAGCAGCTTAATGAGGCTGAACACTGAAGCTTTCTTT. It encodes CASSLMRLNTEAFF.

This rearrangement joins TRBV19 to TRBJ2-6; D perhaps matches TRBD2 (6 bases). V lost 9 bases to trimming and J lost 2 bases, with 17 bases between them. The CDR3 totals 16 residues. CDR1 is LNHDA and CDR2 is SQIVND in the germline V gene (reference sequence). In nucleotides, the CDR3 is TGTGCCAGCCAAGACATAGGAGGGGCTGGGGCCAACGTCCTGACTTTC. Amino acids: CASQDIGGAGANVLTF. The whole variable domain, remainder taken from reference TRBV19 and TRBJ2-6, is DGGITQSPKYLFRKEGQNVTLSCEQNLNHDAMYWYRQDPGQGLRLIYYSQIVNDFQKGDIAEGYSVSREKKESFPLTVTSAQKNPTAFYLCASQDIGGAGANVLTFGAGSRLTVL.

This chain uses TRBV27 with TRBJ1-2, with a weak D call TRBD1 (5 bases). There are 14 residues in the CDR3. Looked up from germline, CDR1 is MNHEY and CDR2 is SMNVEV (reference sequence). Trimming shortened V by 3 bases and J by 6 bases, and 14 bases separated the two germline ends. In DNA, the CDR3 is TGTGCCAGCAGTTTCAGTGGGGCGCGGGATGGCTACACCTTC. As protein: CASSFSGARDGYTF.